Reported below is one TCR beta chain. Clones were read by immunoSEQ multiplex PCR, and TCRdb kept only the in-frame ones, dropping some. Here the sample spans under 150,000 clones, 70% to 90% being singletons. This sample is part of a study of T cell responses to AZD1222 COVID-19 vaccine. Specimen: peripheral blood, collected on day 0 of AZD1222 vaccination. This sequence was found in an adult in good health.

The CDR3 region is CASSLGGISPEKLFF. CDR3 DNA sequence: TGCGCCAGCAGCTTAGGGGGCATTTCGCCTGAAAAACTGTTTTTT. The rearrangement joins TRBV5-1 to TRBJ1-4, with TRBD1 matching 7 bases. V lost 2 bases to trimming and J lost 7 bases; unmatched junction nucleotides: 8. Germline V gene data show CDR1 as SGHRS and CDR2 as YFSETQ. The CDR3 spans 15 residues.